The rows below give T cell receptor beta chains drawn from one sample of a study of STAT5B mutations in CD4+ large granular lymphocyte leukemia. Data came from immunoSEQ multiplex PCR; TCRdb stores just in-frame clones and leaves some out. The table shows roughly 3,600 clones, with over 75% occurring only once. Sequences were obtained from CD4+ T cells from blood buffy coats. The receptor source for this set is a human donor in good health. Both conserved end residues are part of each CDR3. The D gene is left open where the match is weak. Clone size appears in some rows only: once, few, many, or a class for an expanded clone.

D	size	V	J	DNA	CDR3
-	-	TRBV28	TRBJ2-3	TGTGCCAGCAGTTTATACAGCGAAGATACGCAGTATTTT	CASSLYSEDTQYF
-	-	TRBV6-5	TRBJ1-2	TGTGCCAGCAGTTTCGGACCCGGAGAGGGCTACACCTTC	CASSFGPGEGYTF
TRBD2	-	TRBV28	TRBJ2-2	TGTGCCAGCAGTTATGTAGGGGGACTAGCGGGAACCGGGGAGCTGTTTTTT	CASSYVGGLAGTGELFF
-	-	TRBV29-1	TRBJ2-7	TGCAGCGTTGAAATAGGCCCATCCTACGAGCAGTACTTC	CSVEIGPSYEQYF
TRBD2	-	TRBV7-6	TRBJ2-1	TGTGCCAGCAGCTTAGGGGGAGGGCCCTACAATGAGCAGTTCTTC	CASSLGGGPYNEQFF
-	once	TRBV14	TRBJ2-7	TGTGCCAGCAGCCAAGGGTCGGGGCTATCCTACGGGCAGTACTTC	CASSQGSGLSYGQYF
TRBD1	-	TRBV2	TRBJ2-3	TGTGCCAGCAGAGCCCCCCGACAGGGGTCATCGGATACGCAGTATTTT	CASRAPRQGSSDTQYF
-	-	TRBV4-3	TRBJ2-3	TGCGCCAGCAGCCAAGATAGAAGCACAGATACGCAGTATTTT	CASSQDRSTDTQYF
-	large	TRBV11-3	TRBJ2-1	TGTGCCAGCAGCTTATCAGGGTTGTCCAATGAGCAGTTCTTC	CASSLSGLSNEQFF
TRBD2	-	TRBV29-1	TRBJ2-1	TGCAGCGTTGATGGGACTAGCGGGAGTTATTACAATGAGCAGTTCTTC	CSVDGTSGSYYNEQFF
-	-	TRBV30	TRBJ2-5	TGTGCCTGGAGTGAGGGGTCTGAAGAGACCCAGTACTTC	CAWSEGSEETQYF
TRBD1	-	TRBV5-6	TRBJ1-2	TGTGCCAGCAGCACGTCCCAAAGGGGGCGCTGGGGTGGCTACACCTTC	CASSTSQRGRWGGYTF
TRBD1	-	TRBV19	TRBJ2-7	TGTGCCAGTAGCACCGGGACAGGTGACGAGCAGTACTTC	CASSTGTGDEQYF
-	-	TRBV7-9	TRBJ2-1	TGTGCCAGCAGCTTAGAGGGCGGATACAATGAGCAGTTCTTC	CASSLEGGYNEQFF
-	once	TRBV7-8	TRBJ1-4	TGTGCCAGCAGCGCCAGGGTTTTAGGTGAAAAACTGTTTTTT	CASSARVLGEKLFF
TRBD2	-	TRBV19	TRBJ2-1	TGTGCCAGTAGTATTGCGGGAGCCTACAATGAGCAGTTCTTC	CASSIAGAYNEQFF
-	-	TRBV20-1	TRBJ2-4	TGCAGTGCCCCCCGGCAGCCAACCATCCTCTTC	CSAPRQPTILF
-	once	TRBV14	TRBJ1-4	TGTGCCAGCAGCCAGGGGGGAGCAACTAATGAAAAACTGTTTTTT	CASSQGGATNEKLFF
-	-	TRBV19	TRBJ2-5	TGTGCCAGTAGTAGCGCGGGGCAAGAGACCCAGTACTTC	CASSSAGQETQYF